Listed below are T cell receptor beta chains from one sample, sequenced in a study of T cell responses to AZD1222 COVID-19 vaccine. Using immunoSEQ multiplex PCR, the repertoire was profiled, and TCRdb retains in-frame clones only, with some absent. The sample has 99,000 or so clones; around 90% are singletons. This material consisted of peripheral blood, taken on day 0 of AZD1222 vaccination. These receptors came from an adult in good health. CDR3s include the opening cysteine and the closing phenylalanine or tryptophan. A D gene is named only where the DNA matches it firmly. Not every row has a clone size; where given, it reads once, few, many or a size class.

>-|TRBD1|TRBJ1-5|TRBV5-5
TGTGCCAGCAGCTTAGGACAGGGGGTGATAAGCAATCAGCCCCAGCATTTT
CASSLGQGVISNQPQHF
>-|-|TRBJ2-7|TRBV9
TGTGCCAGCAGCGAGGGACCAAATGAGGGATACGAGCAGTACTTC
CASSEGPNEGYEQYF
>-|-|TRBJ1-5|TRBV6-5
TGTGCCAGCGGACAGCCATATAGCAATCAGCCCCAGCATTTT
CASGQPYSNQPQHF
>-|TRBD1|TRBJ1-6|TRBV19
TGTGCCAGTAGTAAGTTCAACAGGGGGCGGAATTCACCCCTCCACTTT
CASSKFNRGRNSPLHF
>-|-|TRBJ1-1|TRBV6-5
TGTGCCAGCACCGAACACTGGAACACTGAAGCTTTCTTT
CASTEHWNTEAFF
>-|-|TRBJ1-5|TRBV7-9
TGTGCCAGCACTAGGGGCAATCAGCCCCAGCATTTT
CASTRGNQPQHF
>few|-|TRBJ2-3|TRBV6-4
TGTGCCAGCAGTGACCGGAGCACAGATACGCAGTATTTT
CASSDRSTDTQYF
>-|-|TRBJ2-7|TRBV3-1/TRBV3-2
TGTGCCAGCACCCTCCCCTACCCTACCGGCGCCGCCTACGAGCAGTACTTC
CASTLPYPTGAAYEQYF
>-|-|TRBJ2-3|TRBV9
TGTGCCAGCAGCGCCCGACAAGTAGGGACAGATACGCAGTATTTT
CASSARQVGTDTQYF
>-|-|TRBJ2-3|TRBV9
TGTGCCAGCAGCGGGAGTGTACCCTACGTTATCACAGATACGCAGTATTTT
CASSGSVPYVITDTQYF
>-|TRBD2|TRBJ2-3|TRBV19
TGTGCCAGTAGAGCTCTAGCGGGGGGGGTTTCAGATACGCAGTATTTT
CASRALAGGVSDTQYF
>-|-|TRBJ1-1|TRBV7-3
TGTGCCAGCAGCGTTACCCCACAGGGTAAAGCTTTCTTT
CASSVTPQGKAFF
>-|-|TRBJ2-5|TRBV18
TGTGCCAGCTCACCAGGCCAGGGGAGGGAGACCCAGTACTTC
CASSPGQGRETQYF
>once|-|TRBJ2-7|TRBV4-3
TGCGCCAGCAGCCTGGGGACGGGCTCCTACGAGCAGTACTTC
CASSLGTGSYEQYF
>-|-|TRBJ1-3|TRBV18
TGTGCCAGCTCACCAGGACAGATCTCTGGAAACACCATATATTTT
CASSPGQISGNTIYF
>once|-|TRBJ2-7|TRBV5-4
TGTGCCAGCAGCATGGGCGAAACAGGGACCTACGAGCAGTACTTC
CASSMGETGTYEQYF
>-|TRBD2|TRBJ2-7|TRBV18
TGTGCCAGCTCACCACAATCGGGCGGGGGTGGCGAGCAGTACTTC
CASSPQSGGGGEQYF
>-|TRBD2|TRBJ2-5|TRBV18
TGTGCCAGCTCACCCATTCTAGCGGGAGCGGGGGAGACCCAGTACTTC
CASSPILAGAGETQYF
>-|-|TRBJ2-7|TRBV27
TGTGCCAGCAGTTTATCGTCTTGGAACGAGCAGTACTTC
CASSLSSWNEQYF
>-|-|TRBJ1-2|TRBV5-1
TGCGCCAGCAGCTTATCTGGAGGGGTTGTGGATGGCTACACCTTC
CASSLSGGVVDGYTF
>-|-|TRBJ1-1|TRBV19
TGTGCCACCATAAAACCGGGGGCCACTGAAGCTTTCTTT
CATIKPGATEAFF
>-|-|TRBJ2-1|TRBV11-3
TGTGCCAGCAGCTTCGGGGTGGGCAAGGGTTCCTACAATGAGCAGTTCTTC
CASSFGVGKGSYNEQFF
>once|-|TRBJ1-5|TRBV7-9
TGTGCCAGCAGCCTGACCGAGTATAGCAATCAGCCCCAGCATTTT
CASSLTEYSNQPQHF
>-|TRBD1|TRBJ2-7|TRBV29-1
TGCAGCGTTGCCCGGACAGGGGGCCAGGACGAGCAGTACTTC
CSVARTGGQDEQYF
>-|-|TRBJ2-1|TRBV5-1
TGCGCCAGCAGCTTACGAGGGAGCTCCTACAATGAGCAGTTCTTC
CASSLRGSSYNEQFF
>once|-|TRBJ1-2|TRBV3-1/TRBV3-2
TGTGCCAGCAGCCTTACAGGTGGGAACTATGGCTACACCTTC
CASSLTGGNYGYTF